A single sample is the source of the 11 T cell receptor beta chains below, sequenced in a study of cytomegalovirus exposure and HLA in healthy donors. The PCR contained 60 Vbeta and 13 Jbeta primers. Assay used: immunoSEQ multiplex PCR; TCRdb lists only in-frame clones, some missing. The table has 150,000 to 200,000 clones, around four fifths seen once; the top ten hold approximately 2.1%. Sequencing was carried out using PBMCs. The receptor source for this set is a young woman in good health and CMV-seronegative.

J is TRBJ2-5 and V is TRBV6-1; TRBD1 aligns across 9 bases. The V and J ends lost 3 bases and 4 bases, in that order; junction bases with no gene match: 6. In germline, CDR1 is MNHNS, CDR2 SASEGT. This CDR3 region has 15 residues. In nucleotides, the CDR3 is TGTGCCAGCAGTGACCGGGACAGGGTGTCAGAGACCCAGTACTTC. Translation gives CASSDRDRVSETQYF.

The CDR3: CASSSRDREETQYF. CDR3 DNA sequence: TGTGCCAGCAGCTCCCGGGACAGAGAAGAGACCCAGTACTTC. The J gene is TRBJ2-5, the V gene TRBV7-9, with 7 bases identical to TRBD1. The V gene end was trimmed by 4 bases and the J gene end by 3 bases; junction bases not matched to a gene: 5. The germline CDR1 and CDR2 sequences are SEHNR and FQNEAQ (reference sequence). There are 14 residues in the CDR3.

As DNA, the CDR3 is TGTGCCAGCAGCTTAGGGTACGGGAGTGGTCGAGAGACCCAGTACTTC. This gives the protein CASSLGYGSGRETQYF. The chain has TRBV7-3 and TRBJ2-5, with TRBD2 as a possible D gene (6 bases). The CDR3 contains 16 residues. Looked up from germline, CDR1 is SGHTA and CDR2 is FQGTGA. The V end was cut by 2 bases, the J end by 4 bases, with 17 bases between.

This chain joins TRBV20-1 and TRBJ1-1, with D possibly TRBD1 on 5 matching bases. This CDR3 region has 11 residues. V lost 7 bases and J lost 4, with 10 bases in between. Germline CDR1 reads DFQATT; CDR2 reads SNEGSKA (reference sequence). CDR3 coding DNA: TGCAGTGATCAGGGATCCACTGAAGCTTTCTTT. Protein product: CSDQGSTEAFF.

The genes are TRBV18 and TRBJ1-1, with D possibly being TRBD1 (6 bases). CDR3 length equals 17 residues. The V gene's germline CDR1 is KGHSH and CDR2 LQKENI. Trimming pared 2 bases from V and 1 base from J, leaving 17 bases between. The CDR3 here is CASSPIQGGGRNTEAFF. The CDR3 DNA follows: TGTGCCAGCTCACCAATCCAGGGAGGGGGAAGGAACACTGAAGCTTTCTTT.

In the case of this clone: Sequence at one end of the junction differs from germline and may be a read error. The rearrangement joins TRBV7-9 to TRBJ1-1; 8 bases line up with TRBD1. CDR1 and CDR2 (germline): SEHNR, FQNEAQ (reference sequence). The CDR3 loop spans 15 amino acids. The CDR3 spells CASTQGQGWNSEAFF. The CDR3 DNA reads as TGTGCCAGCACCCAAGGACAGGGATGGAACTCTGAAGCTTTCTTT.

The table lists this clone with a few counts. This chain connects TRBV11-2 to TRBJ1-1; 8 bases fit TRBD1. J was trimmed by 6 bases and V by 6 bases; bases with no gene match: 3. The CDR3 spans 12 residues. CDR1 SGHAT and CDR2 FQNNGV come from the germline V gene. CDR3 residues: CASSFRGPEAFF. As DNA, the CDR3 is TGTGCCAGCAGTTTCAGGGGGCCTGAAGCTTTCTTT.

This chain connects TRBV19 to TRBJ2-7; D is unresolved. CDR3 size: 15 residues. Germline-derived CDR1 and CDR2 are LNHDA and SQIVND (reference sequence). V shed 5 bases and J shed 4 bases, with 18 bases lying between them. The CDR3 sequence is CASSDDTRSPYEQYF. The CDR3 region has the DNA TGTGCCAGTAGTGACGACACCAGAAGCCCTTACGAGCAGTACTTC.

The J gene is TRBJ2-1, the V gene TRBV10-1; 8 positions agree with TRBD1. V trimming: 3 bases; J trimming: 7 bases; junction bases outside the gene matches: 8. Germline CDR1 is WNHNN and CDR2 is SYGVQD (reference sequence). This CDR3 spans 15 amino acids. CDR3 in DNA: TGCGCCAGCAGTGATGCGGACAGGGCTTGGAATGAGCAGTTCTTC. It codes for CASSDADRAWNEQFF.

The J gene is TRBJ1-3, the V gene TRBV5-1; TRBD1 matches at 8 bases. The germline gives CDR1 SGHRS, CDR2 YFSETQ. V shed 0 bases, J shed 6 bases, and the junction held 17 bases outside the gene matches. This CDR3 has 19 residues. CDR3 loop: CASSLAPGTGPPRVNTIYF. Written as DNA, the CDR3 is TGCGCCAGCAGCTTGGCCCCTGGGACAGGCCCCCCTCGGGTAAACACCATATATTTT.

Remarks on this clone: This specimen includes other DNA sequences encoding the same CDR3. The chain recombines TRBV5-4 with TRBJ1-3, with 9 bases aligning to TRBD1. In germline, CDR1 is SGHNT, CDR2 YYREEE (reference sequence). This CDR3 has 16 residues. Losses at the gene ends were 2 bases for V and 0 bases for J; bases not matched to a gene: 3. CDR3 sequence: CASSFGGQGSGNTIYF. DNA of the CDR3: TGTGCCAGCAGCTTCGGGGGACAGGGCTCTGGAAACACCATATATTTT.